This T cell receptor (beta chain) was found in a study of cytomegalovirus exposure and HLA in healthy donors (dated 2017 in TCRdb). Context from the whole study: An earlier analysis of several hundred of the donors reported 276 Gb of sequence data and 95 million to 120 million unique TCR beta sequences obtained from about 200 million T cells. The number of donors typed differed by locus, with roughly 629-640 for A, B, C, DRB1 and DQB1, around 560 for DQA1, 600 to 610 for DPA1, and some 470 for DPB1. To predict cytomegalovirus infection status, the study combined high-throughput TCR immunosequencing, statistical association of individual TCRs with disease status, and machine learning. In addition to the first cohort of 666 subjects, a separate validation cohort of under 150 different subjects was used. Rather than drawing on any new phenotypic data, the later analysis identified candidate immune exposures from TCR beta sequences and the way those sequences occurred across donors. Class I and class II HLA loci were covered by the typing at four-digit resolution. To study patterns of TCR occurrence, a later analysis re-analyzed previously published TCR beta repertoires from 700 or so donors and added high-resolution HLA genotyping. Among the approximately 400 genotyped donors, around 81% belonged to the genetic ancestry cluster associated with self-reported Caucasian donors. The study was designed to test whether signatures of past pathogen exposure could be identified by cataloging public T cell receptors. In an earlier analysis of roughly 580 of the donors, high-throughput TCR beta sequencing was used to judge whether each TCR beta V gene segment behaved as functional or pseudogenic. Four or five DR-DQ haplotypes were handled as single units for association and clustering because linkage in the cohort was strong. All discovery cohort repertoires had been generated using a single sequencing platform. A later genetic analysis took genome-wide SNP genotypes for about three fifths of the roughly 670 donors and used that subset as a discovery cohort. Across some 400 genotyped donors of the cohort, an average of roughly 250,000 unique TCR beta nucleotide sequences per donor were sequenced, and roughly 20% of those sequences were non-productive. About 280 gigabases of sequencing data and 75 million to 85 million unique TCR sequences made up an early release that covered roughly 670 HLA-typed donors. Alongside the repertoire data, information on donor age, sex, ethnicity and CMV serostatus was compiled. The T cell repertoires of 550 to 850 subjects were profiled by immunosequencing and related to cytomegalovirus serostatus. What the work shows at the level of the full study, not this receptor alone: A later analysis reported that several top co-occurrence clusters appeared linked to parvovirus B19, influenza, CMV and Epstein-Barr virus. For the cohort, immune exposure information was limited to CMV serostatus. In a later analysis, most CMV-associated TCR beta chains were found to appear HLA-restricted, with HLA associations seemingly driven largely by CMV exposure. The 87-base-pair reads could not distinguish some IMGT-functional V segments, including TRBV6-2 and TRBV6-3, so those segments were excluded. Linkage disequilibrium might explain the correlated functional status among segregating V segments, but an unknown experimental factor could not be ruled out. The classifier was reported to diagnose cytomegalovirus status with high specificity and sensitivity in both the original cohort and the validation cohort. It was suggested by the authors that the approach could potentially be generalized to other disease states and immunological phenotypes. A few of the identified cytomegalovirus-associated TCR beta chains were confirmed in vitro to be specific for cytomegalovirus antigens. Strong co-occurrence of HLA alleles, especially DR and DQ, made assigning TCR associations to individual alleles difficult. In a later genetic analysis, a missense DCLRE1C variant was associated with V-gene and J-gene trimming of TCR beta chains, and the association was replicated in an independent cohort. Compared with the roughly 720-donor mean, donors in an Asian-associated ancestry cluster had fewer N-insertions in productive TCRs, according to a later genetic analysis. An earlier analysis of some 590 of the donors showed that most TCR beta V segments appeared in productive rearrangements either about 87% or about 30% of the time, which broadly matched IMGT annotations. Because HLA typing was unavailable for some donors at each locus, only the typed subset was used in association tests. At a false discovery rate of 0.05, a later analysis linked about 17,000 TCR beta sequences to specific HLA alleles. In the study, approximately 160 TCR beta chains were listed as associated with cytomegalovirus. A further reported finding was that TCR beta sequences accurately predicted the HLA-A and HLA-B alleles for most subjects in the first cohort. In this cohort, only TCR beta chains were sequenced, and detectable features were limited by the absence of alpha or paired-chain data. Presence/absence analyses assumed roughly uniform sequencing depth across donors, an assumption that may not hold. The earlier analysis of about 600 of the donors excluded roughly 17 rarely observed V segments, including chromosome 9 orphons, because counts were too low. A cluster of highly shared sequence variants was judged likely to be a technical artifact of the sequencing pipeline. A later analysis found that TCR association rates varied across HLA loci, with DRB1 alleles showing the most associated TCRs and HLA-C alleles the fewest. A later analysis found that HLA-associated TCR beta chains were more clonally expanded and had lower generation probabilities than equally common non-associated chains. Most TCR sequences were observed very rarely across donors, whereas some public TCRs were present in many individuals.

The library was made by the immunoSEQ multiplex PCR assay. For the multiplex PCR, a mixture combining 60 forward primers for TCR Vbeta segments and 13 reverse primers for TCR Jbeta segments was used. A multiplex PCR assay on genomic DNA amplified the CDR3 region of rearranged TCR beta genes. The amplified TCR beta libraries were sequenced on the Illumina HiSeq System as 87-base-pair reads. In the paper's pipeline: Across the 670 or so repertoires, a later analysis counted around 80 million unique TCR beta chains, around 11 million of which were shared by at least two donors. Raw reads were error-corrected and collapsed into unique sequences by a nearest-neighbor algorithm in which closely related sequences were merged to remove PCR and sequencing errors. V, D and J gene segments were assigned by aligning CDR3 sequences to IMGT reference sequences. For a sequence to be retained, a match of at least six nucleotides to both a V gene segment and a J gene segment was required. Rearrangements were called productive when the CDR3 lacked stop codons and stayed in frame with V and J; all others were non-productive. CDR3 was defined according to IMGT convention as the region running from the second conserved V-encoded cysteine to the conserved J-encoded phenylalanine. The earlier analysis of approximately 500 of the donors excluded sequences that lacked an unambiguous match to a single V gene segment. An earlier analysis of 587 of the donors classified V segments as functional when productive rearrangements were above 56.7% and as segregating when the standard deviation between donors was above 5%. A statistical classification framework was developed to diagnose cytomegalovirus status using the catalog of TCR beta chain sequences. V and J gene assignment, in a later analysis, came from comparing TCR nucleotide sequences with IMGT/GENE-DB human TR gene sequences. The TCRdist pipeline was used in a later analysis to assign CDR3 sequences and most-parsimonious VDJ recombination scenarios. In a later analysis, every TCR beta chain was defined by the combination of its CDR3 amino acid sequence and its V-gene family, and reads without a unique V-gene family were dropped. In a later analysis, around 650 highly shared, low-generation-probability nucleotide sequences were removed to address suspected cross-contamination and a sequencing artifact. In a later analysis, a clonal expansion index was calculated for each public chain from normalized within-repertoire ranks of inferred template counts. Generation probabilities in a later analysis came from a VDJ recombination model fitted to out-of-frame rearrangements, and those results were checked against IGoR. A later analysis scored TCR-TCR, TCR-HLA and TCR-CMV co-occurrence with hypergeometric tests, applying a repertoire-size bias correction to TCR pairs. False discovery rates were estimated in a later analysis by permuting HLA or CMV assignments 20 times. In a later analysis, co-occurring TCRs were grouped using DBSCAN, with TCRdist sequence similarity added in when clustering inside HLA-allele-positive subsets. For co-occurrence clustering, repertoires with fewer than 30,000 or more than 120,000 public chains were excluded, along with roughly 5 repertoires with anomalous nucleotide sharing. Sourced from immuneACCESS, this table was stored by TCRdb with only in-frame sequences that have V and J called. A share of the clones is absent; for the studies checked, an unresolved V gene accounts for under half, and the remainder has no known explanation. Clone size and the V and J calls come from that table; the DNA yielded D and trimming. In this sample the table shows around 200,000 clones, 75% to 85% of which occur a single time. The top ten clonotypes cover 0.65% of the sample.

For CDR1 and CDR2, the germline V gene (reference sequence) lists LNHDA and SQIVND. Deletion took 5 bases off V and 1 base off J, with a span of 15 bases between the germline ends. From the cysteine through the phenylalanine, the CDR3 covers 16 amino acids. The entry retains the CDR3 DNA only, 48 bases that are in frame from base 1. In the case of this clone: Its antigen is currently not known. Base-call qualities are not available, and no considerably larger clone is one nucleotide away.

The cohort was made up of 500 to 850 healthy bone marrow donors. All cohort members were sampled while nominally healthy, although unrecorded immune exposures were likely present. The donor tested CMV seronegative and was one of the 352 seronegative cohort members. Each donor provided a peripheral blood sample, and peripheral blood mononuclear cells were used for TCR beta sequencing. The Qiagen DNeasy Blood Extraction Kit was used to extract genomic DNA from the blood cell samples. Sequencing was done on a sample of PBMCs. This receptor was obtained from a boy younger than 18 in good health and CMV-seronegative. The receptor chain draws on TRBV19 and TRBJ2-4, with TRBD2 tentatively as D gene (5 bases match). DNA sequence: TGTGCCAGTAGTGCGGGCCCCGGTCTTGCCAAAAACATTCAGTACTTC. Translated, this is CASSAGPGLAKNIQYF.